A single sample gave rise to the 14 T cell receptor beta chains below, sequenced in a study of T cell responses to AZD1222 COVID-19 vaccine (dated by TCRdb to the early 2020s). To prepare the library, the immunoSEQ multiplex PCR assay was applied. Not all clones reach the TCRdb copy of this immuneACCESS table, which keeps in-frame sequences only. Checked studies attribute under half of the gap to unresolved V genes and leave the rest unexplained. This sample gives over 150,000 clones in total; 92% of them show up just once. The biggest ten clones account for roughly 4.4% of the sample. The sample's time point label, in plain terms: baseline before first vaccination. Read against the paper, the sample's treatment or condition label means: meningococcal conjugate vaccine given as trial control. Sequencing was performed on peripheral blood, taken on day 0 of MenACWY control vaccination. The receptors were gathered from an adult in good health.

The CDR3 reads CASQYSNQPQHF. CDR3 in DNA: TGTGCCAGTCAATATAGCAATCAGCCCCAGCATTTT. The genes are TRBV12-3 or TRBV12-4 and TRBJ1-5; D is ambiguous. The CDR3 is made up of 12 amino acids. The germline V and J ends were trimmed by 9 bases and 0 bases, with 6 bases remaining between them.

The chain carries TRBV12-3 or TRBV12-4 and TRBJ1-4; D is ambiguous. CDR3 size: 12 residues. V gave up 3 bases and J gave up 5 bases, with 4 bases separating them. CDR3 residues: CASSLGNEKLFF. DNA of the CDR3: TGTGCCAGCAGTTTGGGGAATGAAAAACTGTTTTTT.

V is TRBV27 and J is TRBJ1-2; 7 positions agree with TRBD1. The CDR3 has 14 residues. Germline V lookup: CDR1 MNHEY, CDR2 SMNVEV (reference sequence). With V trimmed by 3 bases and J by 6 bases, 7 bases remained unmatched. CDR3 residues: CASSLRGQGNGYTF. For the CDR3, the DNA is TGTGCCAGCAGTTTGAGGGGGCAGGGGAATGGCTACACCTTC.

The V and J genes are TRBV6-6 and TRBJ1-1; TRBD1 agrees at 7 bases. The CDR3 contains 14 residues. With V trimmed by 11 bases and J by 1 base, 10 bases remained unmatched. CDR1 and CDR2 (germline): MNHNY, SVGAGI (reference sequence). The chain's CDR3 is CAGSEQGRNTEAFF. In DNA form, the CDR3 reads TGTGCCGGATCAGAACAGGGGAGGAACACTGAAGCTTTCTTT.

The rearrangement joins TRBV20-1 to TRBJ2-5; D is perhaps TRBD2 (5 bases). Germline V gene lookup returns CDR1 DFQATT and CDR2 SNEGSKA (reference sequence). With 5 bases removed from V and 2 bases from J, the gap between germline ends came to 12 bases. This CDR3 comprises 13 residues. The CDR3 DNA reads TGCAGTGCTCGTGGGAGCGGTCAAGAGACCCAGTACTTC. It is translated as CSARGSGQETQYF.

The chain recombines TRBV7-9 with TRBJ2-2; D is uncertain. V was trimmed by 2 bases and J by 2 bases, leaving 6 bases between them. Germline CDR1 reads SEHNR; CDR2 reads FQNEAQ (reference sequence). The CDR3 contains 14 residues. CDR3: CASSLKGNTGELFF. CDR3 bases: TGTGCCAGCAGCTTAAAGGGAAACACCGGGGAGCTGTTTTTT.

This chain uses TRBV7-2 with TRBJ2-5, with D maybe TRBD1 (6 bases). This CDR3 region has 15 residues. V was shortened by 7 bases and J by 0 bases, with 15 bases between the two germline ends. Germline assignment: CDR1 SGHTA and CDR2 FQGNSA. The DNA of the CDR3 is TGTGCCAGCACCAAGTATCAGGGGTACCAAGAGACCCAGTACTTC. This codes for CASTKYQGYQETQYF.

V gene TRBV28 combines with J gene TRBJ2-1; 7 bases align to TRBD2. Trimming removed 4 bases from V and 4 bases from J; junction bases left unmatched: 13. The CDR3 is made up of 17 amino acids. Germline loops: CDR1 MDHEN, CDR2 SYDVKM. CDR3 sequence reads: CASSSPGGGRSYNEQFF. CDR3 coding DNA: TGTGCCAGCAGTTCCCCCGGCGGGGGTCGGTCGTACAATGAGCAGTTCTTC.

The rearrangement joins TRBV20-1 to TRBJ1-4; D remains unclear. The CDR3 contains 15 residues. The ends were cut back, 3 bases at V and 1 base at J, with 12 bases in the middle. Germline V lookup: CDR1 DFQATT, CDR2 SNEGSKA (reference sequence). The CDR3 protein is CSASPGPGTNEKLFF. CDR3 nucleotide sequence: TGCAGTGCTAGTCCCGGACCTGGAACTAATGAAAAACTGTTTTTT.

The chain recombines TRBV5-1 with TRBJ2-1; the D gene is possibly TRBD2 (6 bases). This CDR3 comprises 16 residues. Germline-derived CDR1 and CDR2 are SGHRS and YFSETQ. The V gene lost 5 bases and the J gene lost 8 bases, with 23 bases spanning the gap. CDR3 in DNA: TGCGCCAGCAGAGGGCCTTCGGCGGGGCCCGGGGATGAGCAGTTCTTC. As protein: CASRGPSAGPGDEQFF. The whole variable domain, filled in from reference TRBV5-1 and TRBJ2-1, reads KAGVTQTPRYLIKTRGQQVTLSCSPISGHRSVSWYQQTPGQGLQFLFEYFSETQRNKGNFPGRFSGRQFSNSRSEMNVSTLELGDSALYLCASRGPSAGPGDEQFFGPGTRLTVL.

This chain's CDR3 is CASSFSYGDGETQYF. As DNA, the CDR3 is TGTGCCAGCAGCTTCTCTTACGGCGATGGAGAGACCCAGTACTTC. The chain uses TRBV5-6 and TRBJ2-5; no firm D call. V was cut by 2 bases and J by 4 bases, with 15 bases left in between. This CDR3 comprises 15 residues. The V gene's germline CDR1 is SGHDT and CDR2 YYEEEE.

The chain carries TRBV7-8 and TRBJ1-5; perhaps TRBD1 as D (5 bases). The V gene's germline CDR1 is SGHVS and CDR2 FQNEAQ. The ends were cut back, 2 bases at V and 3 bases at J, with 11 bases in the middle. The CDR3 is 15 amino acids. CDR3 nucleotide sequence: TGTGCCAGCAGCTTACGGGACGGCCTCAATCAGCCCCAGCATTTT. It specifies CASSLRDGLNQPQHF.

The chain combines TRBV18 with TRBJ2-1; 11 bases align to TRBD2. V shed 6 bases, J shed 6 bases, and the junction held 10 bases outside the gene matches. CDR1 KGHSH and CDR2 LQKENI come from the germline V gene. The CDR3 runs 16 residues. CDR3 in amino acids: CASSPALAGVGNEQFF. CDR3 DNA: TGTGCCAGCTCCCCAGCACTAGCGGGAGTCGGCAATGAGCAGTTCTTC. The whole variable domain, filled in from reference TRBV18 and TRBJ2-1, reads NAGVMQNPRHLVRRRGQEARLRCSPMKGHSHVYWYRQLPEEGLKFMVYLQKENIIDESGMPKERFSAEFPKEGPSILRIQQVVRGDSAAYFCASSPALAGVGNEQFFGPGTRLTVL.

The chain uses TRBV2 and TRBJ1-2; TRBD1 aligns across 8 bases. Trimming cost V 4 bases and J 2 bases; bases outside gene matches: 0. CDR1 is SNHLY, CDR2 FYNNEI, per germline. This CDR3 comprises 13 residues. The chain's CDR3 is CASSGTGNYGYTF. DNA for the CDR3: TGTGCCAGCAGTGGGACAGGGAACTATGGCTACACCTTC.